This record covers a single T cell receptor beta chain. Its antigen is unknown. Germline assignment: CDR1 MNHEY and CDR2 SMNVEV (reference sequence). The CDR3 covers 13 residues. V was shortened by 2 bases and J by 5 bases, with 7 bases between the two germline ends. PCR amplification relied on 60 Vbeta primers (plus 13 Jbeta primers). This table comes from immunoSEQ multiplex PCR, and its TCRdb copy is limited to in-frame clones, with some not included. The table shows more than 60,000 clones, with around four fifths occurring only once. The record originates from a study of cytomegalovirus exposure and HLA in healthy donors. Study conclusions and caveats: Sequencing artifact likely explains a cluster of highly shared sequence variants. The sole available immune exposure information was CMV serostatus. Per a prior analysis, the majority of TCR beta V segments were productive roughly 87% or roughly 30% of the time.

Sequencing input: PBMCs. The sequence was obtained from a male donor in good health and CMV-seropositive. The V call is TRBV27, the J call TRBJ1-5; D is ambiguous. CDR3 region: CASSLNRYQPQHF. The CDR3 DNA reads TGTGCCAGCAGTTTAAATAGATATCAGCCCCAGCATTTT.